The rows below give T cell receptor beta chains drawn from one sample of a study of tumor-infiltrating lymphocytes in primary liver carcinoma. TCRdb re-analysed the multiplex PCR reads in MiXCR, keeping a single row per CDR3 protein. The sample yields approximately 340,000 distinct CDR3 sequences, less than 70% seen once. Material for sequencing was peripheral blood. The receptor set was obtained from a man aged 40-55 years with primary liver carcinoma and hepatitis B virus infection. CDR3s include the opening cysteine and the closing phenylalanine or tryptophan.

V gene,J gene,CDR3 protein
TRBV4-2,TRBJ2-1,CASSLKNDEQFF
TRBV5-5,TRBJ2-5,CASRMTLGGTYQGTLYF
TRBV6-2/TRBV6-3,TRBJ2-1,CASTFTLGKSGPYNEQFF
TRBV11-2,TRBJ1-5,CASSIGRNNQAQHF
TRBV7-8,TRBJ2-1,CASSLGHSSPEEQFF
TRBV11-2,TRBJ2-1,CTSSLDLGYYNEQFF
TRBV7-9,TRBJ1-6,CANSLALSNSPLHF
TRBV6-1,TRBJ1-5,CASGVGRYSNQPQHF
TRBV5-8,TRBJ1-2,CASQLRDGISYGYTF
TRBV19,TRBJ1-5,CASSIGPQPQHF
TRBV11-2,TRBJ2-3,CASSSTHDMQYF
TRBV28,TRBJ2-2,CASSPWDRENTGELFF
TRBV6-2/TRBV6-3,TRBJ2-1,CASSRSRNERFF
TRBV4-2,TRBJ2-7,CASSQALSSGTYEQYF
TRBV10-3,TRBJ1-5,CAISESNGSNQPQHF
TRBV4-1,TRBJ1-1,CACSRNAGRDTEAFF
TRBV11-2,TRBJ2-1,CVRSLGSYNEQFF
TRBV10-1,TRBJ2-7,CASSESYRGEQYF
TRBV5-1,TRBJ2-3,CASSRGRTDTQYF
TRBV6-5,TRBJ2-1,CVSSSGGSGGNEQFF
TRBV10-3,TRBJ1-1,CAISTQGSTEAFF
TRBV29-1,TRBJ2-7,CSVDFGTSESSYEQYF
TRBV11-2,TRBJ2-7,CASSLGTETYEQYF
TRBV5-1,TRBJ2-7,CASSRTDRRYEQYF
TRBV5-6,TRBJ2-2,CASSRMGFANTGELFF
TRBV29-1,TRBJ2-1,CSAAWKGGNEQFF
TRBV9,TRBJ2-7,CASSVGGGTEHEQYF
TRBV28,TRBJ2-7,CASSRGGAYRGEYF
TRBV11-2,TRBJ2-7,CASSSISGSYEQYF
TRBV5-1,TRBJ1-2,CASCLNTGAYGYTF
TRBV4-2,TRBJ2-2,CASSQEGSNTGELFF
TRBV10-1,TRBJ2-7,CASSETWDGSYEQYF
TRBV30,TRBJ1-2,CAWGTGRHNYGYTF
TRBV6-5,TRBJ2-7,CASSWVGLGYEQYF
TRBV7-2,TRBJ1-5,CASSSNLGTIHQPQHF
TRBV2,TRBJ2-7,CASKSYEQYF
TRBV11-3,TRBJ2-7,CASTESIGDSYDQYF
TRBV6-1,TRBJ2-7,CASRTGVGYEQYF
TRBV11-2,TRBJ1-1,CVSSARTGGPAEALF
TRBV11-2,TRBJ2-1,CASSLAPLTSGNYNEQFF
TRBV10-2,TRBJ1-6,CASRGPGGSPLHF
TRBV5-4,TRBJ2-1,CASSLEGPRRYEQFF
TRBV6-6,TRBJ2-1,CASAGLASYNEQFF
TRBV28,TRBJ1-6,CVSRPPRGNSPLHF
TRBV29-1,TRBJ2-1,CSVEEPGQGPNSEQFF
TRBV7-8,TRBJ2-7,CASSLGDLAGGYEQYF
TRBV4-3,TRBJ2-1,CASSQDLRGVGSNEQFF
TRBV11-2,TRBJ2-2,CASSLVRGGELCF
TRBV11-2,TRBJ2-2,CASSLGTSTGKLFF